This T cell receptor (beta chain) was captured by sequencing in a study of Graves' ophthalmopathy and Graves' hyperthyroidism. Background on the study: Cases classed as stable hyperthyroidism had no ophthalmopathy within 18 months of follow-up. Study observations and caveats: Blood contained most expanded thyroid clonotypes exceeding 0.001 frequency.

Hyperthyroidism patients were newly diagnosed, under 2 months' duration, aged 18 to 65. The TCR beta CDR3 regions underwent amplification from RNA transcripts. RT-PCR was first run with HTBI primers, then multiplex PCR in a second round. TCRdb reprocessed the multiplex PCR reads via MiXCR and lists one record per CDR3 protein. This table holds some 1.1 million distinct CDR3 sequences, 35% to 45% found once. For this clonotype: Its antigen is still unknown.

Germline V gene sequence: CDR1 MNHNS, CDR2 SASEGT. Trimming shortened V by 0 bases and J by 7 bases, and 13 bases separated the two germline ends. This CDR3 spans 14 amino acids. This chain connects TRBV6-1 to TRBJ2-7; D gene ambiguous. The clonotype comes from an adult man with Graves' hyperthyroidism. Sequenced sample: peripheral blood or thyroid tissue (not recorded which). This chain's CDR3 is CASSEALRPWEQYF. As DNA, the CDR3 is TGTGCCAGCAGTGAAGCGCTTCGACCCTGGGAGCAGTACTTC.